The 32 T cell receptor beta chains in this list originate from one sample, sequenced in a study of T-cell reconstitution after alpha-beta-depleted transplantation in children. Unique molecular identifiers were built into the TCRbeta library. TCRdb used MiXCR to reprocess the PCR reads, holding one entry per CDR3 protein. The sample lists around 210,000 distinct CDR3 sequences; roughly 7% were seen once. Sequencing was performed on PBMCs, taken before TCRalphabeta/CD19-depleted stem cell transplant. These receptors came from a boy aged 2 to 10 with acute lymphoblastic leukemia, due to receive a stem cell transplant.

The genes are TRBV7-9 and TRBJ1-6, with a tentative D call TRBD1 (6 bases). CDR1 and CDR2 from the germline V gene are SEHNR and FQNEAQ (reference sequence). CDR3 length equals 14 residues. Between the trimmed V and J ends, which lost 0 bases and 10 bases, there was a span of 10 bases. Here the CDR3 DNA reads TGTGCCAGCAGCTTAGCGGGGGCATGGTCACCCCTCCACTTT. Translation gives CASSLAGAWSPLHF.

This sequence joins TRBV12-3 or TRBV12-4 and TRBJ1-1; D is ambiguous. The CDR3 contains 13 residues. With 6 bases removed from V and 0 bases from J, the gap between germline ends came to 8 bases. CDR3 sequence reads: CASSQKVNTEAFF. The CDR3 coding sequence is TGTGCCAGCAGCCAAAAGGTGAACACTGAAGCTTTCTTT.

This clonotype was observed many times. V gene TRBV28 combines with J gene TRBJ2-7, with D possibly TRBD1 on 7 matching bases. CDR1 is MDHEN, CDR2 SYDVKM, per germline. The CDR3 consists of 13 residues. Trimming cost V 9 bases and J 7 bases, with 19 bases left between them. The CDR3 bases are TGTGCCAGTGGAGGGGGCCCACCGTGGGAGCAGTACTTC. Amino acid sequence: CASGGGPPWEQYF.

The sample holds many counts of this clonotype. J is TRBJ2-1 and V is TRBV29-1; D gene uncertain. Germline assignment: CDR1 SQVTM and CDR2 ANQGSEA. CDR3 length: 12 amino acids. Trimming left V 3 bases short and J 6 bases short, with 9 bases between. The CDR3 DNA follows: TGCAGCGTTGATCTAGTTGCCAATGAGCAGTTCTTC. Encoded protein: CSVDLVANEQFF.

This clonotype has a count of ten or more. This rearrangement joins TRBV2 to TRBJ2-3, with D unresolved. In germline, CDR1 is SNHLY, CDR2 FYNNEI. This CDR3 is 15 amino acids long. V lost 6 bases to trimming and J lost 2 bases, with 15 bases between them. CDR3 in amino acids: CASSDGSMTTDTQYF. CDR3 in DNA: TGTGCCAGCAGCGACGGATCTATGACCACAGATACGCAGTATTTT.

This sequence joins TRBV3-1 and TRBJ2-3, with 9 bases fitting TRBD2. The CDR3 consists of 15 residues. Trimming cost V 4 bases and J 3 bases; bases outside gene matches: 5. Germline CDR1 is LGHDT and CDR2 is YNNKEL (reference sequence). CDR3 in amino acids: CASSRGLAVTDTQYF. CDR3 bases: TGTGCCAGCAGCCGGGGACTAGCAGTGACAGATACGCAGTATTTT.

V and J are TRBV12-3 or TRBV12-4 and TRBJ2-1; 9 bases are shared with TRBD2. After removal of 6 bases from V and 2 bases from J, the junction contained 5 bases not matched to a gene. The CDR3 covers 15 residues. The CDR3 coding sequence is TGTGCCAGCAGCGAGACTAGCGGAGCCTACAATGAGCAGTTCTTC. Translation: CASSETSGAYNEQFF.

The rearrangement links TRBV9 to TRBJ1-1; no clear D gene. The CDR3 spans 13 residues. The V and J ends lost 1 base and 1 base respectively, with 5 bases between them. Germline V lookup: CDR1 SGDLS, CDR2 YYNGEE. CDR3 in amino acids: CASSVTRNTEAFF. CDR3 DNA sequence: TGTGCCAGCAGCGTAACGAGGAACACTGAAGCTTTCTTT. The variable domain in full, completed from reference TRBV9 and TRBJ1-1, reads DSGVTQTPKHLITATGQRVTLRCSPRSGDLSVYWYQQSLDQGLQFLIQYYNGEERAKGNILERFSAQQFPDLHSELNLSSLELGDSALYFCASSVTRNTEAFFGQGTRLTVV.

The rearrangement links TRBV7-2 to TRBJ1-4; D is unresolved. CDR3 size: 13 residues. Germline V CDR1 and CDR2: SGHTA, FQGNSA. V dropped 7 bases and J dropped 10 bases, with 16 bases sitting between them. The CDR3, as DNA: TGTGCCAGCACGGACCACAAGTCCGGAAAACTGTTTTTT. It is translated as CASTDHKSGKLFF.

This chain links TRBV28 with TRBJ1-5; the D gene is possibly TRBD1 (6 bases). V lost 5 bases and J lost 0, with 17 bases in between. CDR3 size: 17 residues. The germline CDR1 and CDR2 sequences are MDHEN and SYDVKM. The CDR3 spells CASSLHPTGNSNQPQHF. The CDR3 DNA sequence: TGTGCCAGCAGTCTCCACCCAACAGGGAATAGCAATCAGCCCCAGCATTTT.

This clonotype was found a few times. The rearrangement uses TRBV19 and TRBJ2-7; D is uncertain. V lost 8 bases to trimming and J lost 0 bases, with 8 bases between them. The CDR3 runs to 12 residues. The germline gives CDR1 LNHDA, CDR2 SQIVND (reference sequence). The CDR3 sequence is CASSKSSYEQYF. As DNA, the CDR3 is TGTGCCAGTTCCAAGAGCTCCTACGAGCAGTACTTC.

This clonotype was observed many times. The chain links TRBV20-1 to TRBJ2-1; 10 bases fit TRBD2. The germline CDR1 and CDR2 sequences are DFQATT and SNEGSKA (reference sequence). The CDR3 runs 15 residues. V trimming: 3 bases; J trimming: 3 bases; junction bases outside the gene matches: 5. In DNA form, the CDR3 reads TGCAGTGCTAGGCTAGCGGGAGAAGTCTACAATGAGCAGTTCTTC. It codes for CSARLAGEVYNEQFF.

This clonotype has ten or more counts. The chain's CDR3 is CASSYISSGLYEQYF. In nucleotides, the CDR3 is TGTGCCAGCAGCTACATATCTAGCGGGCTCTACGAGCAGTACTTC. This chain links TRBV5-6 with TRBJ2-7, with 8 bases matching TRBD2. J was trimmed by 3 bases and V by 3 bases; bases with no gene match: 8. The CDR3 is 15 amino acids. The germline V gene has CDR1 SGHDT and CDR2 YYEEEE.

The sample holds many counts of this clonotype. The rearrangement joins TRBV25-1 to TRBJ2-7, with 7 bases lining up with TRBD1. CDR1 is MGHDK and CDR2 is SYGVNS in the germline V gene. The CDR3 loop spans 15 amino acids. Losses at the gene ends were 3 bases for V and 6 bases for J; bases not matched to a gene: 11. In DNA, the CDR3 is TGTGCCAGCAGTGATGAAATGACAGGGATCGGCGAGCAGTACTTC. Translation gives CASSDEMTGIGEQYF.

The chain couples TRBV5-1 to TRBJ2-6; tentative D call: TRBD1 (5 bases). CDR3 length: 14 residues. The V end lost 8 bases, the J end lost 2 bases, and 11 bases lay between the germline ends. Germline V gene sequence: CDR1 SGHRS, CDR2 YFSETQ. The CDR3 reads CASTDSTGANVLTF. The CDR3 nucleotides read TGCGCCAGTACCGACAGCACTGGGGCCAACGTCCTGACTTTC.

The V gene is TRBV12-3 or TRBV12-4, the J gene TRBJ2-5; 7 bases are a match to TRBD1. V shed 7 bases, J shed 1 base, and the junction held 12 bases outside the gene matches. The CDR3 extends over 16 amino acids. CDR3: CASTLDRTNPQETQYF. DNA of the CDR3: TGTGCCAGCACCCTGGACAGGACAAATCCCCAAGAGACCCAGTACTTC.

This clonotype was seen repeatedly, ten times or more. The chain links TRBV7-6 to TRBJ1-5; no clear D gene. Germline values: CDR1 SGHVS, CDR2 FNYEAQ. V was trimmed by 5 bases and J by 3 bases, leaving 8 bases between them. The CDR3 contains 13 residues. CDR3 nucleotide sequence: TGTGCCAGCAGCCCTTGGGTCAATCAGCCCCAGCATTTT. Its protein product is CASSPWVNQPQHF.

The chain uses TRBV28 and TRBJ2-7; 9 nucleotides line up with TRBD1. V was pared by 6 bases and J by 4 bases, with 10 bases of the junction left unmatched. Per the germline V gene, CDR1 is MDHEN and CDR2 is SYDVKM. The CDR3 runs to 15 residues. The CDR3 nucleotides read TGTGCCAGCAGCATTCATACAGGGGGCGAATACGAGCAGTACTTC. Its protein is CASSIHTGGEYEQYF.

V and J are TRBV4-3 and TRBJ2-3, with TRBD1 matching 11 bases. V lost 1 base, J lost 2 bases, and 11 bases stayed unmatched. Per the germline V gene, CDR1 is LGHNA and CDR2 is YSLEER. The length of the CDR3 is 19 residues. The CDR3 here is CASSQVVSGTGGVTDTQYF. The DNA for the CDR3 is TGCGCCAGCAGCCAAGTGGTATCCGGGACAGGGGGAGTCACAGATACGCAGTATTTT.

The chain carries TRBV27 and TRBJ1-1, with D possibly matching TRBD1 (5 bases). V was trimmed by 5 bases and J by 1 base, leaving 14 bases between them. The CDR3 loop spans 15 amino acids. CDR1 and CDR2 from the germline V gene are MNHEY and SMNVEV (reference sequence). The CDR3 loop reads CASSQGMRQNTEAFF. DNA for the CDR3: TGTGCCAGCAGTCAGGGTATGCGCCAGAACACTGAAGCTTTCTTT.

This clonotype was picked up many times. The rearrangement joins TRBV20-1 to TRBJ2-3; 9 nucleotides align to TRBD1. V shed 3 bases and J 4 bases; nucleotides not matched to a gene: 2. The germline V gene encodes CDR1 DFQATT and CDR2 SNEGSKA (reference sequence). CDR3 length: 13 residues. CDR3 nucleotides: TGCAGTGCTAGTCGGACAGGGGCAGATACGCAGTATTTT. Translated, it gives CSASRTGADTQYF.

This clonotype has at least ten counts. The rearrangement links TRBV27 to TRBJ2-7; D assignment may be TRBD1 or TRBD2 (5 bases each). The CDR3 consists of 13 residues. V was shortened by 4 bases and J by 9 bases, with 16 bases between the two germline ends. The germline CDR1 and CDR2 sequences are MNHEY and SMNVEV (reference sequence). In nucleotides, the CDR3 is TGTGCCAGCAGTTCCGCCCCGGGACCCCCGCAGTACTTC. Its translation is CASSSAPGPPQYF.

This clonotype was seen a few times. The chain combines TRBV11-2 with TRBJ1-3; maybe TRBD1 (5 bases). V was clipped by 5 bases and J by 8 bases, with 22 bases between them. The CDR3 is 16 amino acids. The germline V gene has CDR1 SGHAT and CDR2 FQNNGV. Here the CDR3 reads CASSPQNTLGTDTIYF. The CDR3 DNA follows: TGTGCCAGCAGCCCACAGAACACATTGGGGACGGACACCATATATTTT.

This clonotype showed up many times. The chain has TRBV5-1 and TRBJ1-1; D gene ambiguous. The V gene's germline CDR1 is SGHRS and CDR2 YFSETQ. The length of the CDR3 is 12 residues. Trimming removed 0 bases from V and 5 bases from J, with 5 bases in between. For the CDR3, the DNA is TGCGCCAGCAGCTTGGGGTCAACTGAAGCTTTCTTT. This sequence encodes CASSLGSTEAFF.

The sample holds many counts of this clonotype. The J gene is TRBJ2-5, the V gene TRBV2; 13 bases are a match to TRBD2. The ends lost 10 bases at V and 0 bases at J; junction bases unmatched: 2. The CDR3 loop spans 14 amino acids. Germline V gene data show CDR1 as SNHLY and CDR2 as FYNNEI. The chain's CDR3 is CATGLAGDQETQYF. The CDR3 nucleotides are TGTGCCACCGGACTAGCGGGGGACCAAGAGACCCAGTACTTC.

This chain's CDR3 is CASSPPLLAGGSGIQYF. CDR3 coding DNA: TGTGCCAGCAGTCCACCGCTACTAGCGGGAGGGTCGGGCATTCAGTACTTC. V and J are TRBV12-3 or TRBV12-4 and TRBJ2-4; 13 nucleotides align to TRBD2. This CDR3 has 17 residues. With V trimmed by 5 bases and J by 9 bases, 13 bases remained unmatched.

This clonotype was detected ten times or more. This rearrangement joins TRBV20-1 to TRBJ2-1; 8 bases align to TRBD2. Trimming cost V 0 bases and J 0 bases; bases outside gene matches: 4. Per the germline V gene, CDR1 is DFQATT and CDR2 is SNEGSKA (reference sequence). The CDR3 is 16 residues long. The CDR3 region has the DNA TGCAGTGCTAGAGATGCCGGGAGGGCCTCCTACAATGAGCAGTTCTTC. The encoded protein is CSARDAGRASYNEQFF.

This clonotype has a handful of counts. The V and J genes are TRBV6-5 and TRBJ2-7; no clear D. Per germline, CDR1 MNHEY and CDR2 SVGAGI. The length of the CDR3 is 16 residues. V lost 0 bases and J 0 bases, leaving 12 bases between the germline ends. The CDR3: CASSYSARPSSYEQYF. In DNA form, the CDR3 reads TGTGCCAGCAGTTACTCGGCCAGGCCGAGCTCCTACGAGCAGTACTTC.

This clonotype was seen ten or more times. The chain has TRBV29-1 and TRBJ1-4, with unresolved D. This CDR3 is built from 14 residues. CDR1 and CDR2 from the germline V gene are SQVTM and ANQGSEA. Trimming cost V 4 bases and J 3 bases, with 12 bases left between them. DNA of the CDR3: TGCAGCGTTGCCCCAAAGGCGGCTAATGAAAAACTGTTTTTT. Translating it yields CSVAPKAANEKLFF.

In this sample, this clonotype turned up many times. CDR3 sequence (DNA): TGCAGCGTTGTTTTAAGTATCTCCTACAATGAGCAGTTCTTC. This gives the protein CSVVLSISYNEQFF. The chain couples TRBV29-1 to TRBJ2-1; D is undetermined. This CDR3 is built from 14 residues. Germline V gene lookup returns CDR1 SQVTM and CDR2 ANQGSEA. V lost 4 bases, J lost 0 bases, and 10 bases lay in between.

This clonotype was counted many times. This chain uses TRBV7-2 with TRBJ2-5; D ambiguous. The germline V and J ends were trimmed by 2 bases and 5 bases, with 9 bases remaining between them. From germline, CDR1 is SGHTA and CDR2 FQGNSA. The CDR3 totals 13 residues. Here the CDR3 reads CASSLRMRETQYF. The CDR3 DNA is TGTGCCAGCAGCTTAAGAATGAGGGAGACCCAGTACTTC.

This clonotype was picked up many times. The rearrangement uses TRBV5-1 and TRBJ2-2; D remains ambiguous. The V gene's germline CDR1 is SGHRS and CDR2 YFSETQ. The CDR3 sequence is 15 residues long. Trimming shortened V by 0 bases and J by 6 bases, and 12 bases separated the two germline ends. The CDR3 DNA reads TGCGCCAGCAGCTTGGACTACCTAACCCCCGGGGAGCTGTTTTTT. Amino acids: CASSLDYLTPGELFF. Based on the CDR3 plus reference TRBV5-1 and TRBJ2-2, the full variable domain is KAGVTQTPRYLIKTRGQQVTLSCSPISGHRSVSWYQQTPGQGLQFLFEYFSETQRNKGNFPGRFSGRQFSNSRSEMNVSTLELGDSALYLCASSLDYLTPGELFFGEGSRLTVL.